Listed here is a single T cell receptor (beta chain). This record belongs to a study of T-cell reconstitution after alpha-beta-depleted transplantation in children. V was pared by 2 bases and J by 5 bases, with 7 bases between. The CDR3 sequence is 13 residues long. Per the germline V gene, CDR1 is MGHDK and CDR2 is SYGVNS. Unique molecular identifiers were incorporated into the prepared TCRbeta library. TCRdb redid the calling of the PCR reads with MiXCR, one entry per CDR3 protein. The sample lists about 410,000 distinct CDR3 sequences, around 21% seen once, with around 3.9% in the top ten. The receptor was derived from a human donor who donated a stem cell graft to a child with acute myeloid leukemia. This specimen consisted of PBMCs from the stem cell graft donor, obtained from the stem cell graft. This rearrangement joins TRBV25-1 to TRBJ1-3; D not certain. CDR3 loop: CASSEDVRNTIYF. The CDR3 nucleotides read TGTGCCAGCAGTGAAGACGTTCGAAACACCATATATTTT.